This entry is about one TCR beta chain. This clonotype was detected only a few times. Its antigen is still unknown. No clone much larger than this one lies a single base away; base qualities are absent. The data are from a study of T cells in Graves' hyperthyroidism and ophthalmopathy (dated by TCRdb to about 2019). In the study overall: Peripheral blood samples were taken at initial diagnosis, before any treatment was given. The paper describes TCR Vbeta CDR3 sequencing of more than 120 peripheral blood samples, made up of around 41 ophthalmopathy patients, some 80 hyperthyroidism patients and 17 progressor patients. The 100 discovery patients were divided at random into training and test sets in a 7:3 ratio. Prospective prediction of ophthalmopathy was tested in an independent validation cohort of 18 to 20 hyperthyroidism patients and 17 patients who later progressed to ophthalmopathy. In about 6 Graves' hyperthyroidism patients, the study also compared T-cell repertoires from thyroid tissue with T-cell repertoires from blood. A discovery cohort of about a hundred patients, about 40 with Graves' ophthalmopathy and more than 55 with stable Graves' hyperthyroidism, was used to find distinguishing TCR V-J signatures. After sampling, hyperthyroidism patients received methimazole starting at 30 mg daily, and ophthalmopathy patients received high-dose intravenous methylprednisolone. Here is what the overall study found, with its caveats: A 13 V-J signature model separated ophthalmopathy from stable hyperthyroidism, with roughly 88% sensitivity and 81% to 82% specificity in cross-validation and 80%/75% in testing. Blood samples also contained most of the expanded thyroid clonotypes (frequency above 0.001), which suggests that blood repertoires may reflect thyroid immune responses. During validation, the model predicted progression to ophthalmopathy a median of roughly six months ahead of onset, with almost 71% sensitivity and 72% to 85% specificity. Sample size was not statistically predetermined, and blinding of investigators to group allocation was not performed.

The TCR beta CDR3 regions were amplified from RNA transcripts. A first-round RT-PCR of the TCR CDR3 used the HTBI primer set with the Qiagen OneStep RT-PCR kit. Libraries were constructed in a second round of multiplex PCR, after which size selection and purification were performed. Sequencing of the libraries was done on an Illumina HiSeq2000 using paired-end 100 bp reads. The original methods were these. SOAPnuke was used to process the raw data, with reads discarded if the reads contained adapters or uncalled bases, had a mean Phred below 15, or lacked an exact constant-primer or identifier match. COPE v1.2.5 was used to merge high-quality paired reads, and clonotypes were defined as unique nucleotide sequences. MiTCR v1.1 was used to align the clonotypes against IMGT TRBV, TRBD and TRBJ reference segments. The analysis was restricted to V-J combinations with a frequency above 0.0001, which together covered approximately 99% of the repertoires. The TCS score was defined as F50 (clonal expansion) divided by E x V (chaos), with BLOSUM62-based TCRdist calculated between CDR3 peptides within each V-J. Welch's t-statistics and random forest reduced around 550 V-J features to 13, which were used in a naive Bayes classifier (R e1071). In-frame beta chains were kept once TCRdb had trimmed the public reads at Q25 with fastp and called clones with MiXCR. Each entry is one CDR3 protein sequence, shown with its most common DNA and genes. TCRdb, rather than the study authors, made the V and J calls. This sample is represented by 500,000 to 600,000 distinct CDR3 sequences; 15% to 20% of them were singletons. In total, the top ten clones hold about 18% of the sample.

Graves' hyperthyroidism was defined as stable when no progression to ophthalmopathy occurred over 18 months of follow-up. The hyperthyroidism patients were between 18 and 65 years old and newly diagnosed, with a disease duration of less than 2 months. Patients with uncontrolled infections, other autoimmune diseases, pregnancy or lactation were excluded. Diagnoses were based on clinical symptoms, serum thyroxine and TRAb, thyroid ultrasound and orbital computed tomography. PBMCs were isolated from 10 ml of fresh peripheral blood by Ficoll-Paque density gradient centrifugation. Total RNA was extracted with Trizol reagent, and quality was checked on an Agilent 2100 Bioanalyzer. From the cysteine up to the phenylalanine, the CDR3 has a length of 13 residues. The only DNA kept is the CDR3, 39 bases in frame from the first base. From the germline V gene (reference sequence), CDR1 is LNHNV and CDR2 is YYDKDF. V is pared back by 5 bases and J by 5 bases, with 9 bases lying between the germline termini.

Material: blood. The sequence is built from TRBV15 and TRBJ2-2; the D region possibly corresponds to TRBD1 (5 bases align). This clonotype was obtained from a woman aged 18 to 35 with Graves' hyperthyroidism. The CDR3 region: CATSLDTTGELFF. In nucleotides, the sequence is TGTGCCACCAGCTTGGACACTACCGGGGAGCTGTTTTTT.